The clone carrying this TCR beta chain was counted only a few times. Its antigen remains unknown. The assay was immunoSEQ multiplex PCR, and TCRdb's table has in-frame clones only and misses some. The sample yields approximately 150,000 clones, 87% seen once. The data derive from a study of T cell responses to AZD1222 COVID-19 vaccine. Study-level results: Scientists sampled the repertoires only once the peak T cell response had passed. An increase in Spike-specific TCR breadth and depth was observed after two AZD1222 doses. A mostly white British donor set with more females was recruited, and clonal diversity was possibly underestimated.

The CDR3 length is 12 residues. CDR1 SGDLS and CDR2 YYNGEE come from the germline V gene. V gave up 3 bases and J gave up 7 bases; unmatched junction bases: 4. The TCR comes from an adult in good health. Sequencing used peripheral blood, obtained on day 0 of AZD1222 vaccination. The chain recombines TRBV9 with TRBJ2-7, with 7 nucleotides matching TRBD1. The CDR3 loop is CASSGQGEEQYF. The CDR3 DNA reads as TGTGCCAGCAGCGGACAGGGTGAAGAGCAGTACTTC.